This T cell receptor beta chain is drawn from a study of T cells after yellow fever vaccination. One entry per CDR3 protein, called by TCRdb with MiXCR from the 5' RACE reads. Of around 67,000 distinct CDR3 sequences listed, approximately 6.9% are singletons. The CDR3 is 16 residues long. V was clipped by 3 bases and J by 8 bases; unmatched bases: 10. Germline CDR1 and CDR2: SGHTA and FQGNSA. Study-level points and caveats: From the bulk population, abundant clonotypes could contaminate and appear within FACS-sorted repertoires. Re-detected after boosting: most primary clones, approximately 97% of CD4 and 80% to 90% of CD8.

Notes on this clonotype: Its specificity is not known.

This receptor was identified in a man younger than 30 who received the YFV17D yellow fever vaccine. This chain joins TRBV7-2 and TRBJ2-2, with TRBD2 matching 9 bases. Sequences were derived from CD8+ T cells sorted from PBMCs, sampled about 5 days after the first yellow fever vaccination. The CDR3 sequence is CASSFFAGGQEGELFF. The CDR3 bases are TGTGCCAGCAGCTTTTTCGCGGGGGGGCAAGAAGGGGAGCTGTTTTTT.